Following are 20 T cell receptor beta chains from one sample sequenced in a study of shared clonotypes between healthy human individuals. Assay used: immunoSEQ multiplex PCR; TCRdb lists only in-frame clones, some missing. The sample shows under 2,000,000 clones, about 95% of them seen only once. Naive CD8 cells lacked CD45RO and underwent positive selection for CCR7, leaving out terminally differentiated effector memory CD45RA+ cells. The sequenced material came from naive CD8+ T cells sorted from blood. These receptors were obtained from a man between 18 and 35 years old in good health.

The count of this clone is one. Other DNA sequences within the sample encode an identical CDR3. V and J are TRBV30 and TRBJ2-3, with 7 bases matching TRBD2. The CDR3 covers 15 residues. The V and J ends lost 0 bases and 0 bases, in that order; junction bases with no gene match: 3. Germline CDR1 and CDR2: GTSNPN and SVGIG (reference sequence). The CDR3: CAWSVGTTSTDTQYF. DNA of the CDR3: TGTGCCTGGAGTGTAGGGACTACCAGCACAGATACGCAGTATTTT.

The chain joins TRBV19 to TRBJ2-1; D not resolved. CDR1 and CDR2 (germline): LNHDA, SQIVND (reference sequence). The CDR3 consists of 13 residues. Trimming removed 3 bases at V and 3 bases at J, with 6 bases between. The CDR3 bases are TGTGCCAGTAGTATTAGAATCTACAATGAGCAGTTCTTC. The encoded protein is CASSIRIYNEQFF.

This clone appeared once. The CDR3 sequence is CASSDLRGRNGYTF. CDR3 bases: TGTGCCAGCAGTGATCTTAGGGGGCGCAATGGCTACACCTTC. The V gene is TRBV6-1, the J gene TRBJ1-2; 7 bases map to TRBD1. Per germline, CDR1 MNHNS and CDR2 SASEGT. The J segment lost 6 bases and the V segment lost 3 bases, leaving 7 bases of the junction unmatched. The CDR3 has 14 residues.

The chain joins TRBV10-3 to TRBJ2-4; 11 bases align to TRBD2. Germline values: CDR1 ENHRY, CDR2 SYGVKD. The CDR3 is 17 residues long. Losses at the gene ends were 10 bases for V and 4 bases for J; bases not matched to a gene: 15. The CDR3 reads CATGGPLAGGLKNIQYF. As DNA, the CDR3 is TGTGCCACCGGCGGCCCCCTAGCGGGGGGCCTTAAAAACATTCAGTACTTC.

This clone was observed a handful of times. The sample has other DNA sequences that encode this CDR3 too. This chain uses TRBV13 with TRBJ2-7; D assignment may be TRBD1 or TRBD2 (6 bases each). V gave up 1 base and J gave up 2 bases, with 9 bases separating them. CDR3 size: 14 residues. Germline V gene lookup returns CDR1 PRHDT and CDR2 FYEKMQ (reference sequence). This CDR3 is CASSLEGGAYEQYF. In nucleotides, the CDR3 is TGTGCCAGCAGCTTAGAGGGGGGAGCCTACGAGCAGTACTTC.

V is TRBV2 and J is TRBJ2-7; no clear D. This CDR3 is 11 amino acids long. Germline lookup yields CDR1 SNHLY and CDR2 FYNNEI. Trimming removed 7 bases at V and 1 base at J, with 5 bases between. The CDR3 loop is CASKESYEQYF. The CDR3 DNA is TGTGCCAGCAAAGAGTCCTACGAGCAGTACTTC.

The chain recombines TRBV4-3 with TRBJ2-1; TRBD2 matches at 7 bases. Germline V gene sequence: CDR1 LGHNA, CDR2 YSLEER. J lost 4 bases, V lost 1 base, and 4 bases had no gene match. The CDR3 sequence is 15 residues long. The CDR3 nucleotides are TGCGCCAGCAGCCAAGTTAGCGGGTTTTACAATGAGCAGTTCTTC. As protein: CASSQVSGFYNEQFF.

V gene TRBV19 combines with J gene TRBJ2-7; 8 bases are a match to TRBD2. V lost 5 bases and J lost 4; bases outside the gene matches: 10. The CDR3 totals 15 residues. In germline, CDR1 is LNHDA, CDR2 SQIVND (reference sequence). The CDR3 DNA is TGTGCCAGTAGTGTGGCTAGCGGGTCTTTGTACGAGCAGTACTTC. Its protein is CASSVASGSLYEQYF.

A word on this clone: The sample has other DNA sequences that encode this CDR3 too. This CDR3 reads CASSYATYNEQFF. The CDR3 nucleotides read TGTGCCAGCAGTTACGCCACGTACAATGAGCAGTTCTTC. The genes are TRBV6-5 and TRBJ2-1; no clear D gene. Per the germline V gene, CDR1 is MNHEY and CDR2 is SVGAGI. The CDR3 sequence is 13 residues long. The germline V and J ends were trimmed by 2 bases and 4 bases, with 6 bases remaining between them.

This chain joins TRBV29-1 and TRBJ2-1; 7 positions match TRBD1. With V trimmed by 2 bases and J by 8 bases, 9 bases remained unmatched. Germline V gene lookup returns CDR1 SQVTM and CDR2 ANQGSEA. The CDR3 totals 14 residues. In DNA, the CDR3 is TGCAGCGTTGAACCCTGGGACAGTGGGGATGAGCAGTTCTTC. It yields the protein CSVEPWDSGDEQFF.

The chain employs TRBV27 and TRBJ1-1; possibly TRBD1 for D (5 bases). Germline V gives CDR1 MNHEY, CDR2 SMNVEV (reference sequence). The CDR3 contains 13 residues. The ends were cut back, 5 bases at V and 4 bases at J, with 11 bases in the middle. The CDR3, as DNA: TGTGCCAGCAGTGCCAGGGTGGGCACTGAAGCTTTCTTT. This encodes CASSARVGTEAFF.

The rearrangement uses TRBV10-2 and TRBJ2-1, with D perhaps TRBD1 (5 bases). CDR1 is WSHSY, CDR2 SAAADI, per germline. This CDR3 has 14 residues. Trimming shortened V by 3 bases and J by 8 bases, and 14 bases separated the two germline ends. CDR3 amino acids: CASSDKGNWDEQFF. The CDR3 nucleotides read TGCGCCAGCAGTGATAAGGGGAATTGGGATGAGCAGTTCTTC.

In regard to this clone: Because it lacks the conserved phenylalanine or tryptophan at the end, this CDR3 is likely a read error. The DNA is omitted, as the CDR3 cannot be located on it reliably, and the CDR3 follows TCRdb's listing. The chain couples TRBV20-1 to TRBJ2-7. Inclusive of both ends, the CDR3 amounts to 9 amino acids. Germline V lookup: CDR1 DFQATT, CDR2 SNEGSKA (reference sequence). The CDR3 region is CSARAGRAG.

On this clone itself: This specimen includes other DNA sequences encoding the same CDR3. CDR3 coding DNA: TGTGCCAGCAGGTACGGTAGCAATCAGCCCCAGCATTTT. Amino acid sequence: CASRYGSNQPQHF. The chain recombines TRBV2 with TRBJ1-5; D gene unclear. V dropped 6 bases and J dropped 0 bases, with 6 bases sitting between them. Germline V gene sequence: CDR1 SNHLY, CDR2 FYNNEI. The CDR3 contains 13 residues.

The chain links TRBV5-4 to TRBJ1-1, with D hard to call. Germline V CDR1 and CDR2: SGHNT, YYREEE (reference sequence). The CDR3 extends over 13 amino acids. The ends were cut back, 1 base at V and 10 bases at J, with 14 bases in the middle. CDR3 nucleotide sequence: TGTGCCAGCAGCTTGCGGGGATCAGTCGGAGCTTTCTTT. Residues: CASSLRGSVGAFF.

The chain links TRBV19 to TRBJ1-5, with a weak D call TRBD1 (5 bases). Trimming pared 6 bases from V and 1 base from J, leaving 13 bases between. From germline, CDR1 is LNHDA and CDR2 SQIVND (reference sequence). There are 15 residues in the CDR3. CDR3 sequence (DNA): TGTGCCAGTAGGACTTCAGGGCGGAGCAATCAGCCCCAGCATTTT. Translating it yields CASRTSGRSNQPQHF. Looking up the rest from reference TRBV19 and TRBJ1-5 gives the full variable domain: DGGITQSPKYLFRKEGQNVTLSCEQNLNHDAMYWYRQDPGQGLRLIYYSQIVNDFQKGDIAEGYSVSREKKESFPLTVTSAQKNPTAFYLCASRTSGRSNQPQHFGDGTRLSIL.

This chain joins TRBV13 and TRBJ2-7; 9 nucleotides agree with TRBD1. V trimming: 0 bases; J trimming: 2 bases; junction bases outside the gene matches: 2. This CDR3 contains 15 residues. The V gene's germline CDR1 is PRHDT and CDR2 FYEKMQ (reference sequence). CDR3 sequence reads: CASSLGQGAPYEQYF. The CDR3, as DNA: TGTGCCAGCAGCTTAGGACAGGGGGCGCCCTACGAGCAGTACTTC.

The chain carries TRBV6-1 and TRBJ2-1; 8 bases align to TRBD1. Germline loops: CDR1 MNHNS, CDR2 SASEGT. The V segment lost 4 bases and the J segment 0 bases; nucleotides outside the gene matches: 8. This CDR3 contains 17 residues. This CDR3 reads CASSVQGELSSYNEQFF. CDR3 sequence (DNA): TGTGCCAGCAGTGTACAGGGGGAGTTGAGCTCCTACAATGAGCAGTTCTTC.

CDR3 sequence (DNA): TGTGCCAGTAGTATAGCCCTCGACAGCTATGAAGCTTTCTTT. This codes for CASSIALDSYEAFF. The V call is TRBV19, the J call TRBJ1-1, with a possible D match to TRBD1 (5 bases). V lost 1 base to trimming and J lost 7 bases, with 13 bases between them. This CDR3 comprises 14 residues. Germline V gene sequence: CDR1 LNHDA, CDR2 SQIVND (reference sequence). Full variable domain (rest looked up from reference TRBV19 and TRBJ1-1): DGGITQSPKYLFRKEGQNVTLSCEQNLNHDAMYWYRQDPGQGLRLIYYSQIVNDFQKGDIAEGYSVSREKKESFPLTVTSAQKNPTAFYLCASSIALDSYEAFFGQGTRLTVV.

This clone is a singleton in its sample. CDR3 residues: CASSYRAGELFF. The CDR3 nucleotides are TGTGCCAGCAGTTACCGCGCCGGGGAGCTGTTTTTT. The chain recombines TRBV6-5 with TRBJ2-2, with D unresolved. Germline CDR1 MNHEY, CDR2 SVGAGI. Trimming shortened V by 2 bases and J by 6 bases, and 4 bases separated the two germline ends. This CDR3 is 12 amino acids long.